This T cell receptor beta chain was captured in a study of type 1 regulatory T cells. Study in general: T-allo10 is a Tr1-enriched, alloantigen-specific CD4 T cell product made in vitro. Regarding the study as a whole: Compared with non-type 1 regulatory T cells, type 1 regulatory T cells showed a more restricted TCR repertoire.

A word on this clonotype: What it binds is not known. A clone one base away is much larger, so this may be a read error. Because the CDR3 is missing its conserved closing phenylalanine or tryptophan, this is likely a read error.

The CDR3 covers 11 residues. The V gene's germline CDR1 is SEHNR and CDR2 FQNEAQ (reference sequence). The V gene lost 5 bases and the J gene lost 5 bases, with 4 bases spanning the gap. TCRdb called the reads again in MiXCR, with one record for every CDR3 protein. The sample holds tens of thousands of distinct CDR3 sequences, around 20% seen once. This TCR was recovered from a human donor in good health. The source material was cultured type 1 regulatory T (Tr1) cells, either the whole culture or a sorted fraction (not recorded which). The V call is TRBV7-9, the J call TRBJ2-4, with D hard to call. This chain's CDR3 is CASSPENIQYL. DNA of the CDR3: TGTGCCAGCAGCCCCGAAAACATTCAGTACCTC.